This T cell receptor beta chain is from a study of OX40 agonist ivuxolimab in advanced cancers. In the study overall: The study reported partial responses in three patients: one hepatocellular carcinoma, two cutaneous melanoma.

The table came from immunoSEQ multiplex PCR; TCRdb's copy has only in-frame clones and leaves some out. Of some 57,000 clones in the sample, roughly four fifths were seen once. Points from the study as a whole: The authors also found low normalized T-cell clonal expansion in some nonresponders. On average, CD8+ T cells had more expanded clones than CD4+.

Prior autoimmune disease or systemic immunosuppression barred patients. Trimming removed 2 bases from V and 0 bases from J, with 7 bases in between. The CDR3 consists of 14 residues. Germline CDR1 SGHKS, CDR2 YYEKEE (reference sequence). The table lists this clone with a few counts. Its target is unknown. V usage is TRBV5-5 and J usage is TRBJ2-3; no clear D. The TCR sequence derives from an adult with an advanced solid tumor such as melanoma, head and neck, liver or kidney cancer. Here the sequenced sample was CD4+ or CD8+ T cells sorted from blood, taken in a trial of the OX40 agonist ivuxolimab. CDR3 bases: TGTGCCAGCAGCTTAGACGGTAGCACAGATACGCAGTATTTT. This encodes CASSLDGSTDTQYF.